The clone carrying this TCR beta chain turned up a few times. TCRdb used MiXCR to reprocess the RT-PCR reads, holding one entry per CDR3 protein. The sample holds hundreds of thousands of distinct CDR3 sequences, approximately 16% seen once. This entry is derived from a study of patients and donors after allogeneic stem cell transplantation. Sequencing was carried out using blood, either unsorted or a sorted T cell fraction (not recorded which). The TCR comes from a human donor who was either an allogeneic HSCT recipient or a stem cell or donor lymphocyte infusion donor (not recorded which). It is not recorded whose cells these are; they may come from a transplant donor.

The CDR3, as DNA: TGCAGTGCTACCATTATTAGAGGCAAAAACATTCAGTACTTC. Protein: CSATIIRGKNIQYF. The genes are TRBV20-1 and TRBJ2-4; D gene ambiguous. CDR1 and CDR2 from the germline V gene are DFQATT and SNEGSKA (reference sequence). V was pared by 4 bases and J by 3 bases, with 13 bases between. The CDR3 runs 14 residues.